A single sample gave rise to the 3 T cell receptor beta chains below, sequenced in a study of radiation and T cells in renal cell carcinoma. The table came from immunoSEQ multiplex PCR; TCRdb's copy has only in-frame clones and leaves some out. The data hold approximately 90,000 clones, with about 86% observed a single time. The time point here: baseline pretreatment blood. The treatment here: 15 Gy SBRT to primary tumor, nephrectomy 4 weeks later. Material: blood, obtained from a patient whose treatment included radiotherapy and nephrectomy. The receptors derive from a man in his fifties or sixties with renal cell carcinoma.

The chain employs TRBV4-1 and TRBJ2-1, with 15 bases fitting TRBD2. Looked up from germline, CDR1 is MGHRA and CDR2 is YSYEKL. The V segment lost 2 bases and the J segment 0 bases; nucleotides outside the gene matches: 11. This CDR3 has 21 residues. Here the CDR3 reads CASSQPSGTSGGSSSYNEQFF. For the CDR3, the DNA is TGCGCCAGCAGCCAACCCTCCGGGACTAGCGGGGGGTCTAGCTCCTACAATGAGCAGTTCTTC.

The chain couples TRBV10-3 to TRBJ2-2, with 7 nucleotides matching TRBD2. The CDR3 has 14 amino acids. Losses at the gene ends were 6 bases for V and 5 bases for J; bases not matched to a gene: 6. The V gene's germline CDR1 is ENHRY and CDR2 SYGVKD. In DNA form, the CDR3 reads TGTGCCATCAGGAGGGAGCGGGAAACCGGGGAGCTGTTTTTT. Translation: CAIRRERETGELFF.

The chain joins TRBV6-4 to TRBJ1-5, with TRBD1 matching over 10 bases. Trimming took 5 bases from V and 2 from J; bases not matched to a gene: 15. Germline CDR1 reads MRHNA; CDR2 reads SNTAGT. This CDR3 has 19 amino acids. The CDR3, as DNA: TGTGCCAGCAGTCGATCCGGGACAGGGGCAAGGAGGGGCAATCAGCCCCAGCATTTT. Protein sequence: CASSRSGTGARRGNQPQHF.